This T cell receptor beta chain emerged from a study of T cells in Graves' hyperthyroidism and ophthalmopathy. TCR beta CDR3 regions were amplified from RNA transcripts. HTBI primers were the set used in a first-round RT-PCR of the TCR CDR3. From the multiplex PCR reads, TCRdb called clonotypes with MiXCR, one entry per CDR3 protein. The sample has 600,000 to 900,000 distinct CDR3 sequences, around 17% seen once; the top ten hold approximately 8.4%. Across 18 months, stable Graves' hyperthyroidism was marked by no progression to ophthalmopathy. With a duration under 2 months, the hyperthyroidism was newly diagnosed in patients aged 18 to 65. Points on this clonotype: Antigen: not known.

Overall study findings and caveats: Blood also showed most of the thyroid clonotypes that were expanded above 0.001.

The length of the CDR3 is 14 residues. Germline V gene lookup returns CDR1 SGHRS and CDR2 YFSETQ. Trimming removed 1 base from V and 2 bases from J, with 9 bases in between. The chain combines TRBV5-1 with TRBJ2-5; D not certain. The sequenced sample consisted of blood. This receptor was identified in a man between 18 and 29 years old with Graves' hyperthyroidism. In DNA form, the CDR3 reads TGCGCCAGCAGCTTGTCGGCGGAACAAGAGACCCAGTACTTC. Translation gives CASSLSAEQETQYF.